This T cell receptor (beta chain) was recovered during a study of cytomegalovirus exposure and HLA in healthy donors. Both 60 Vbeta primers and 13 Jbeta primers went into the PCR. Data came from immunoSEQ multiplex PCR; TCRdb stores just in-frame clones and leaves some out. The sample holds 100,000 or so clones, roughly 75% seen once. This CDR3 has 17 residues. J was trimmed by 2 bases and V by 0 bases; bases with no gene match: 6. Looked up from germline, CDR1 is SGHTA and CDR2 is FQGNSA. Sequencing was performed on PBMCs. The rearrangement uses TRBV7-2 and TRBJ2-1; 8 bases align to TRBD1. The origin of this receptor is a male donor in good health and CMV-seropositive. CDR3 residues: CASSLAPTGDPYNEQFF. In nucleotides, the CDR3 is TGTGCCAGCAGCTTAGCCCCGACAGGGGATCCCTACAATGAGCAGTTCTTC.